Described below is a single T cell receptor beta chain sequence and its context. Its antigen is unknown. The data derive from a study of post-analysis software for immune sequencing data. Study findings and constraints: In patients, TRBV5-6, TRBV5-1 and TRBV20-1 belonged to roughly five TRBV segments found more frequently than in controls.

Trimming removed 4 bases from V and 0 bases from J, with 21 bases in between. Per germline, CDR1 SQVTM and CDR2 ANQGSEA. The CDR3 loop spans 17 amino acids. Sequencing libraries made from TCR beta cDNA carried unique molecular identifiers. TCRdb re-called the PCR reads through MiXCR, storing one row per CDR3 protein. The table has hundreds of thousands of distinct CDR3 sequences, about 57% seen once. This chain links TRBV29-1 with TRBJ1-1; D perhaps matches TRBD1 (6 bases). The sequence came from a girl aged 10 to 17 with multiple sclerosis. The source material was blood. CDR3: CSVVGGEGGLMNTEAFF. For the CDR3, the DNA is TGCAGCGTTGTGGGGGGGGAGGGGGGTCTTATGAACACTGAAGCTTTCTTT.